Presented here are 24 T cell receptor beta chains from one specimen sequenced in a study of a mutant IDH1 vaccine in newly diagnosed glioma. Time point denoted: week 23, last vaccination. Vaccinated patients received 300 ug of mutant IDH1 20-mer peptide per dose, with topical imiquimod. No antigens are known for them. Generated by immunoSEQ multiplex PCR, the TCRdb table keeps only in-frame clones and is missing some. The sample consists of some 30,000 clones, around 87% of them appearing once. The sequencing here drew on PBMCs, taken from a glioma patient whose treatment included an IDH1 peptide vaccine. The origin of the receptors is a middle-aged man with glioma.

This clone was counted a few times. This sequence joins TRBV25-1 and TRBJ2-3; 7 nucleotides align to TRBD2. The germline V gene encodes CDR1 MGHDK and CDR2 SYGVNS. V dropped 5 bases and J dropped 2; count of bases not matched to a gene: 7. The CDR3 totals 15 residues. CDR3 protein: CASSKGDYYTDTQYF. The DNA of the CDR3 is TGTGCCAGCAGTAAAGGGGACTACTACACAGATACGCAGTATTTT. Drawing the rest from reference TRBV25-1 and TRBJ2-3, the complete variable domain is EADIYQTPRYLVIGTGKKITLECSQTMGHDKMYWYQQDPGMELHLIHYSYGVNSTEKGDLSSESTVSRIRTEHFPLTLESARPSHTSQYLCASSKGDYYTDTQYFGPGTRLTVL.

This clone was seen more than once but under ten times. The chain couples TRBV28 to TRBJ1-2; D is possibly TRBD1 (6 bases). Germline values: CDR1 MDHEN, CDR2 SYDVKM. Trimming pared 4 bases from V and 8 bases from J, leaving 20 bases between. The CDR3 runs to 15 residues. The CDR3 sequence is CASSSRRGGLGGYTF. The DNA of the CDR3 is TGTGCCAGCAGTTCCCGGCGGGGGGGGCTAGGCGGCTACACCTTC.

The V and J genes are TRBV7-2 and TRBJ1-5; TRBD1 agrees at 7 bases. CDR3 length: 15 amino acids. CDR1 SGHTA and CDR2 FQGNSA come from the germline V gene. Losses at the gene ends were 1 base for V and 7 bases for J; bases not matched to a gene: 7. Written as DNA, the CDR3 is TGTGCCAGCAGCTTAGGGGTGCCAGGGGGACAGCCCCAGCATTTT. As protein: CASSLGVPGGQPQHF.

This clone has only a few counts. This rearrangement joins TRBV4-2 to TRBJ2-3; 14 bases align to TRBD2. The CDR3 is 16 amino acids. V dropped 5 bases and J dropped 6; count of bases not matched to a gene: 7. Germline V lookup: CDR1 LGHNA, CDR2 YNFKEQ. The CDR3 nucleotides are TGTGCCAGCAGCGAAAGACTAGCGGGAGGGCAGGATACGCAGTATTTT. Protein sequence: CASSERLAGGQDTQYF.

The gene calls are TRBV9 and TRBJ2-5; unclear D gene. Germline CDR1 reads SGDLS; CDR2 reads YYNGEE. CDR3 size: 15 residues. With 2 bases removed from V and 2 bases from J, the gap between germline ends came to 13 bases. The CDR3 region has the DNA TGTGCCAGCAGCGTCGTCACCGGGCCTCAAGAGACCCAGTACTTC. Translating it yields CASSVVTGPQETQYF.

The V and J genes are TRBV6-6 and TRBJ2-2; D unclear. The germline V gene has CDR1 MNHNY and CDR2 SVGAGI (reference sequence). The CDR3 is 14 amino acids. V dropped 0 bases and J dropped 3 bases, with 5 bases sitting between them. CDR3 sequence (DNA): TGTGCCAGCAGTTACTCCGGTGACACCGGGGAGCTGTTTTTT. Protein sequence: CASSYSGDTGELFF.

V and J are TRBV7-3 and TRBJ2-1; D not certain. The CDR3 runs to 14 residues. Trimming cost V 0 bases and J 5 bases, with 8 bases left between them. Germline lookup yields CDR1 SGHTA and CDR2 FQGTGA. The CDR3 spells CASSLTFTDNEQFF. The CDR3 bases are TGTGCCAGCAGCTTAACGTTTACCGACAATGAGCAGTTCTTC. The full variable domain, rest sourced from reference TRBV7-3 and TRBJ2-1, is GAGVSQTPSNKVTEKGKYVELRCDPISGHTALYWYRQSLGQGPEFLIYFQGTGAADDSGLPNDRFFAVRPEGSVSTLKIQRTERGDSAVYLCASSLTFTDNEQFFGPGTRLTVL.

The chain combines TRBV28 with TRBJ1-5, with D possibly TRBD1 on 5 matching bases. This CDR3 is 13 amino acids long. The germline CDR1 and CDR2 sequences are MDHEN and SYDVKM. The V end was cut by 6 bases, the J end by 3 bases, with 9 bases between. The CDR3 reads CASRGPSNQPQHF. In DNA form, the CDR3 reads TGTGCCAGCAGGGGACCCTCCAATCAGCCCCAGCATTTT.

The chain is built from TRBV29-1 and TRBJ2-1; D not resolved. V was pared by 6 bases and J by 2 bases, with 11 bases between. This CDR3 comprises 13 residues. CDR1 and CDR2 from the germline V gene are SQVTM and ANQGSEA. CDR3 loop: CSVGNGPYNEQFF. The CDR3, as DNA: TGCAGCGTGGGGAATGGGCCCTACAATGAGCAGTTCTTC.

The chain has TRBV5-4 and TRBJ2-1; D is undetermined. This CDR3 has 15 residues. The germline CDR1 and CDR2 sequences are SGHNT and YYREEE (reference sequence). V lost 1 base and J lost 4, with 12 bases in between. For the CDR3, the DNA is TGTGCCAGCAGCTTGTTAGATTCGGGTTACAATGAGCAGTTCTTC. Encoded protein: CASSLLDSGYNEQFF.

This clone has a single count. The genes are TRBV2 and TRBJ1-4, with D maybe TRBD1 (5 bases). Germline lookup yields CDR1 SNHLY and CDR2 FYNNEI. The CDR3 totals 14 residues. Trimming removed 6 bases from V and 7 bases from J, with 15 bases in between. CDR3 residues: CASRKRQQGEKLFF. The CDR3 nucleotides read TGTGCCAGCAGAAAGAGACAGCAAGGTGAAAAACTGTTTTTT.

The V gene is TRBV30, the J gene TRBJ2-2; D remains unclear. This CDR3 has 12 residues. Deletions cut 3 bases from V and 2 bases from J, with 4 bases between. From germline, CDR1 is GTSNPN and CDR2 SVGIG (reference sequence). The CDR3 DNA sequence: TGTGCCTGGAGCTTAAACACCGGGGAGCTGTTTTTT. Its protein is CAWSLNTGELFF.

The chain is built from TRBV19 and TRBJ1-1; D might be TRBD1 (5 bases). The CDR3 runs to 13 residues. Trimming pared 5 bases from V and 4 bases from J, leaving 11 bases between. Germline-derived CDR1 and CDR2 are LNHDA and SQIVND (reference sequence). The CDR3 protein is CASSQTVGTEAFF. DNA of the CDR3: TGTGCCAGTAGTCAGACAGTAGGCACTGAAGCTTTCTTT. Supplemented by reference TRBV19 and TRBJ1-1, the full variable domain reads DGGITQSPKYLFRKEGQNVTLSCEQNLNHDAMYWYRQDPGQGLRLIYYSQIVNDFQKGDIAEGYSVSREKKESFPLTVTSAQKNPTAFYLCASSQTVGTEAFFGQGTRLTVV.

The chain uses TRBV29-1 and TRBJ2-1; D is perhaps TRBD2 (5 bases). Germline CDR1 is SQVTM and CDR2 is ANQGSEA. CDR3 length: 11 amino acids. Trimming removed 7 bases from V and 4 bases from J, with 8 bases in between. Here the CDR3 DNA reads TGCAGCGATAGGGAGTACAATGAGCAGTTCTTC. This codes for CSDREYNEQFF.

The CDR3 loop is CASSATGVNTEAFF. The CDR3, as DNA: TGTGCCAGCAGCGCCACCGGGGTGAACACTGAAGCTTTCTTT. This rearrangement joins TRBV7-3 to TRBJ1-1; D is unresolved. CDR3 length: 14 residues. With 5 bases removed from V and 0 bases from J, the gap between germline ends came to 10 bases. Germline V gene lookup returns CDR1 SGHTA and CDR2 FQGTGA.

This rearrangement joins TRBV6-1 to TRBJ1-3; D is undetermined. From germline, CDR1 is MNHNS and CDR2 SASEGT. The CDR3 contains 16 residues. V was cut by 4 bases and J by 2 bases, with 15 bases left in between. CDR3 sequence: CASSVSLGEAGNTIYF. The CDR3 DNA follows: TGTGCCAGCAGTGTATCCCTCGGAGAAGCTGGAAACACCATATATTTT.

The V and J genes are TRBV6-5 and TRBJ2-3, with a tentative D call TRBD1 (6 bases). CDR3 length equals 12 residues. With 8 bases removed from V and 7 bases from J, the gap between germline ends came to 13 bases. Germline CDR1 is MNHEY and CDR2 is SVGAGI. CDR3 protein: CASAPGHNTQYF. In DNA form, the CDR3 reads TGTGCCAGCGCCCCGGGACACAATACGCAGTATTTT.

The V and J genes are TRBV5-5 and TRBJ2-7; a weak D match, TRBD1 (5 bases). V lost 0 bases, J lost 9 bases, and 13 bases lay in between. The CDR3 sequence is 13 residues long. Germline-derived CDR1 and CDR2 are SGHKS and YYEKEE (reference sequence). CDR3 coding DNA: TGTGCCAGCAGCTTGGGACAGTTGTCAGGGCAGTACGTC. Translated: CASSLGQLSGQYV.

The chain recombines TRBV29-1 with TRBJ1-2, with D perhaps TRBD1 (6 bases). The CDR3 spans 13 residues. CDR1 and CDR2 from the germline V gene are SQVTM and ANQGSEA. V lost 8 bases, J lost 5 bases, and 18 bases lay in between. The CDR3 sequence: CSTQQGLEYGYTF. The CDR3 DNA reads as TGCAGCACCCAACAGGGTTTAGAATATGGCTACACCTTC.

This rearrangement joins TRBV5-1 to TRBJ2-2; D remains unclear. Germline assignment: CDR1 SGHRS and CDR2 YFSETQ. The CDR3 contains 14 residues. Trimming removed 2 bases from V and 3 bases from J, with 8 bases in between. The CDR3 here is CASSFTGDTGELFF. The CDR3 region has the DNA TGCGCCAGCAGCTTTACCGGAGACACCGGGGAGCTGTTTTTT.

The J gene is TRBJ2-7, the V gene TRBV15, with 7 bases aligning to TRBD1. The CDR3 totals 14 residues. The germline V gene encodes CDR1 LNHNV and CDR2 YYDKDF (reference sequence). Trimming removed 5 bases from V and 4 bases from J; junction bases left unmatched: 8. This chain's CDR3 is CATSVGPGGYEQYF. As DNA, the CDR3 is TGTGCCACCAGCGTCGGACCAGGGGGTTACGAGCAGTACTTC.

This clone was seen only once. The chain recombines TRBV7-3 with TRBJ1-1; 9 bases line up with TRBD1. The length of the CDR3 is 13 residues. V shed 5 bases, J shed 7 bases, and the junction held 5 bases outside the gene matches. Germline assignment: CDR1 SGHTA and CDR2 FQGTGA. The CDR3 DNA reads as TGTGCCAGCAGCGGGACAGGGCGCCATGAAGCTTTCTTT. This encodes CASSGTGRHEAFF.

This chain connects TRBV25-1 to TRBJ1-6; possibly TRBD1 for D (6 bases). V lost 7 bases and J 7 bases, leaving 8 bases between the germline ends. Looked up from germline, CDR1 is MGHDK and CDR2 is SYGVNS. The CDR3 has 12 amino acids. Written as DNA, the CDR3 is TGTGCCAGCACTACAGGGAATTCACCCCTCCACTTT. This sequence encodes CASTTGNSPLHF. The variable domain in full, with the rest retrieved from reference TRBV25-1 and TRBJ1-6, is EADIYQTPRYLVIGTGKKITLECSQTMGHDKMYWYQQDPGMELHLIHYSYGVNSTEKGDLSSESTVSRIRTEHFPLTLESARPSHTSQYLCASTTGNSPLHFGNGTRLTVT.

V usage is TRBV5-5 and J usage is TRBJ1-2; 7 bases are a match to TRBD1. The germline V gene has CDR1 SGHKS and CDR2 YYEKEE (reference sequence). There are 15 residues in the CDR3. Unmatched junction bases numbered 8, after V lost 4 bases and J lost 2 bases. CDR3 DNA sequence: TGTGCCAGCAGCCCGCCCGGGACAGCGAACTATGGCTACACCTTC. Translated: CASSPPGTANYGYTF.